This T cell receptor (beta chain) emerged from a study of T cell responses to AZD1222 COVID-19 vaccine. Findings and limits, study-wide: Repertoire sampling was restricted to post-peak T cell response timepoints. Donors were chiefly white British, with a greater number of females, and clonal diversity was perhaps underestimated. Only a handful of AZD1222 recipients, several in all, had baseline seropositivity. Unmutated variant regions are reportedly targeted by nearly half of spike-specific TCRs.

V lost 0 bases and J 2 bases, leaving 5 bases between the germline ends. The CDR3 is 13 amino acids. CDR1 and CDR2 from the germline V gene are SGHRS and YFSETQ. Assay used: immunoSEQ multiplex PCR; TCRdb lists only in-frame clones, some missing. The table has 120,000 to 150,000 clones, 82% seen once. This clone was picked up one time. What it binds is not known. The material was peripheral blood, obtained on day 0 of MenACWY control vaccination. The V call is TRBV5-1, the J call TRBJ1-2; D not resolved. The receptor comes from an adult in good health. The CDR3: CASSLGPNYGYTF. For the CDR3, the DNA is TGCGCCAGCAGCTTGGGACCAAACTATGGCTACACCTTC.